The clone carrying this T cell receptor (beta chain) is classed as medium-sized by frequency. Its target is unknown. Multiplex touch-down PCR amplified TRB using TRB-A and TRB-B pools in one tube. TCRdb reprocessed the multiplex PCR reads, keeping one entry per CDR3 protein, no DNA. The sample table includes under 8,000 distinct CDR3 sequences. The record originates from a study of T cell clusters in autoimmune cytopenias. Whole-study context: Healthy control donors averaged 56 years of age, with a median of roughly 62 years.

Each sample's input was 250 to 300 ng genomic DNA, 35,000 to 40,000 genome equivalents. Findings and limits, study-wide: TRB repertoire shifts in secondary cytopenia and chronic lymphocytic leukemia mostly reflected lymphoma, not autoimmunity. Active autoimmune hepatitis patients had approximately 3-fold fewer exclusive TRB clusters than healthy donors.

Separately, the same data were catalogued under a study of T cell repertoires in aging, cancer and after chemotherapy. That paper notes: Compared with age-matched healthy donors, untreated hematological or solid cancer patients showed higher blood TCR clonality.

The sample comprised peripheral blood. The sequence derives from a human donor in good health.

The CDR3 here is CASSQLAGGYNEQFF. The rearrangement uses TRBV6-1 and TRBJ2-1; the TCRdb D gene call, TRBD2, has no DNA to confirm it. Germline V gives CDR1 MNHNS, CDR2 SASEGT. The CDR3 is made up of 15 amino acids.